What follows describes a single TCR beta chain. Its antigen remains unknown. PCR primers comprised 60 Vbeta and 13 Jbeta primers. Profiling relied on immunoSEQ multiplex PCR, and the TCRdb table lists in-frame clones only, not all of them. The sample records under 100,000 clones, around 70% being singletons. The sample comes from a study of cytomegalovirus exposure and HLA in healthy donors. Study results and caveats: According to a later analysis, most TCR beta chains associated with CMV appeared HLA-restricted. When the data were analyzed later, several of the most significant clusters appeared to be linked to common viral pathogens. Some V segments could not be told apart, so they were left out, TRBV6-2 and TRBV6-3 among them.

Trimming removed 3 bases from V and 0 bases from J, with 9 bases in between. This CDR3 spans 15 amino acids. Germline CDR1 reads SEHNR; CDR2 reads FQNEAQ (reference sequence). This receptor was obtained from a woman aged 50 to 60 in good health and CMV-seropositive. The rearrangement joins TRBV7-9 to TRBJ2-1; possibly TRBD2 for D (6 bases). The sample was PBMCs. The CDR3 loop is CASSFPGSSYNEQFF. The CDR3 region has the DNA TGTGCCAGCAGCTTTCCCGGGAGCTCCTACAATGAGCAGTTCTTC.